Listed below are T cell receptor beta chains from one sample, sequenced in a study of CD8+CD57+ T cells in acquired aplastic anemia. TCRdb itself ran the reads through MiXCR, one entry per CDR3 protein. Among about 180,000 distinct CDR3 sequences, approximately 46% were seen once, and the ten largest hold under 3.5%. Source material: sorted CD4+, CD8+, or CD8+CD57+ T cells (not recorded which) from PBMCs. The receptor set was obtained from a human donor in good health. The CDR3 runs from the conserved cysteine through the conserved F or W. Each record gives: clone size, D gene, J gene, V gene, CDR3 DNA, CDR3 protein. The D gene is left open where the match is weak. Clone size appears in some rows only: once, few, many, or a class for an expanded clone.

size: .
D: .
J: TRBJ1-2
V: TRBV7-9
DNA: TGTGCCAGCAATAACGGTGGAGAGGGCTACACCTTC
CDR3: CASNNGGEGYTF

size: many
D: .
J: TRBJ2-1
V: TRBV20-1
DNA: TGCAGTGCTAGAGGAGGGGCGCGGGACAATGAGCAGTTCTTC
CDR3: CSARGGARDNEQFF

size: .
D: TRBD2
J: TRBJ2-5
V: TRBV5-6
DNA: TGTGCCAGCAGCGTAGCGGGGGGGCAAGAGACCCAGTACTTC
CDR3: CASSVAGGQETQYF

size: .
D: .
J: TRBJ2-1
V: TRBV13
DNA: TGTGCCAGCTCACCAGGGGAACCCCCGGTAGATGAGCAGTTCTTC
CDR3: CASSPGEPPVDEQFF

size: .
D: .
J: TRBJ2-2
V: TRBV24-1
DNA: TGTGCCACCAGCGGGGGGAACACCGGGGAGCTGTTTTTT
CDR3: CATSGGNTGELFF

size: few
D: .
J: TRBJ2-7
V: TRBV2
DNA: TGTGCCAGCGCGACACTCTCCTACGAGCAGTACTTC
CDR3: CASATLSYEQYF

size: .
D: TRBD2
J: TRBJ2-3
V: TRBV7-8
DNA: TGTGCCAGCAGCTTAGCGTACGGCGGGGGGACGCTAGATACGCAGTATTTT
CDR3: CASSLAYGGGTLDTQYF

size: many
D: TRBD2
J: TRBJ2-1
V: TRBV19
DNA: TGTGCCAGTAGTACTCTAGCGGGAGGCAATGAGCAGTTCTTC
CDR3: CASSTLAGGNEQFF

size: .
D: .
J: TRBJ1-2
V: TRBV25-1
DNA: TGTGCCAGCAGTGAATCGGGGGGAAACAGGGCCGGGTACTATGGCTACACCTTC
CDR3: CASSESGGNRAGYYGYTF

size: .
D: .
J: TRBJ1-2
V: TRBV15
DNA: TGTGCCACCCAAAAGGGCCAGGACAGATCCTATGGCTACACCTTC
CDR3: CATQKGQDRSYGYTF

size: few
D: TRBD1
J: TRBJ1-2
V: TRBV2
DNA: TGTGCCAGCTCGCGGGACAGGGGTTTTAACTATGGCTACACCTTC
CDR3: CASSRDRGFNYGYTF

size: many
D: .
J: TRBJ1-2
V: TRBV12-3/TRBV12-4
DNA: TGTGCCACTCAAACCTACCCTTACAGAGGCGGCTACACCTTC
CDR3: CATQTYPYRGGYTF

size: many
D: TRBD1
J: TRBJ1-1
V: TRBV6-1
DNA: TGTGCCAGCAGCAAACAGGGGCGAACTGAAGCTTTCTTT
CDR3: CASSKQGRTEAFF

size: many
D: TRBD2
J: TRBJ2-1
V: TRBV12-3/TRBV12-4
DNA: TGTGCCAGCAGGCTAGCGGGAGGCGGTTACAATGAGCAGTTCTTC
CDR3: CASRLAGGGYNEQFF

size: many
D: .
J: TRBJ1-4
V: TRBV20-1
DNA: TGCAGTGCTAGAGATCTTCGGGCGCCTAATGAAAAACTGTTTTTT
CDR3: CSARDLRAPNEKLFF

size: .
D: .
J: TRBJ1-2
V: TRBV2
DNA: TGTGCCAGCAGTGAGGGCAGGGGAGACGGCTACACCTTC
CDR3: CASSEGRGDGYTF

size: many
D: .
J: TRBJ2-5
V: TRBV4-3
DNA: TGCGCCAGCAGCCAAGACGGTCTTGGGGAGACCCAGTACTTC
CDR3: CASSQDGLGETQYF

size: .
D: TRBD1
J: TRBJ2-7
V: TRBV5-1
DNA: TGCGCCAGCAGCGAGAAGAAACTCAGGGGGATGAACGAGCAGTACTTC
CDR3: CASSEKKLRGMNEQYF

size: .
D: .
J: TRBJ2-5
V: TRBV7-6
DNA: TGTGCCAGCAGCTTAGCGATAGTCGGCGAGACCCAGTACTTC
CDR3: CASSLAIVGETQYF

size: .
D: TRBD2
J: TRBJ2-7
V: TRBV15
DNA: TGTGCCACCAGCAGCCATTTAGGACTAGCGGGGGGGCAGGACGAGCAGTACTTC
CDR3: CATSSHLGLAGGQDEQYF

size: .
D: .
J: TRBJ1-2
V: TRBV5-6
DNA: TGTGCCAGCAGCTTGGAGGGCTACCCGGGAGGCTACACCTTC
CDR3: CASSLEGYPGGYTF

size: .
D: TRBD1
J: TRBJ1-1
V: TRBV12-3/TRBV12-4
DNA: TGTGCCAGCAGAAAACCGGGACAGTCCCGAAGGGGAGCTTTCTTT
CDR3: CASRKPGQSRRGAFF

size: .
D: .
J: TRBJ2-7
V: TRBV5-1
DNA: TGCGCCAGCAGCTCTCCGATGGCGACGGGACGATTCTACGAGCAGTACTTC
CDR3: CASSSPMATGRFYEQYF

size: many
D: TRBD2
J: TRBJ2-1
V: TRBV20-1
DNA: TGCAGTGCTCATAGCGGGAGTCAGGACAATGAGCAGTTCTTC
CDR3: CSAHSGSQDNEQFF

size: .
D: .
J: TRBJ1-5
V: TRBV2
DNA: TGTGCCACCAGGACAGTCAGCAATCAGCCCCAGCATTTT
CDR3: CATRTVSNQPQHF

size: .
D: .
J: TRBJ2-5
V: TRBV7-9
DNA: TGTGCCAGCAGTTTGGGAGCATTAGAGACCCAGTACTTC
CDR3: CASSLGALETQYF

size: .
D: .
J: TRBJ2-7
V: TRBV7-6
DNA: TGTGCCAGCAGCTTAGGATCTGGCGGAATTTACGAGCAGTACTTC
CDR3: CASSLGSGGIYEQYF

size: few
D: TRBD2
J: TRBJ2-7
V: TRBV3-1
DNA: TGTGCCAGCAGCCTGGGGGGGACCGGGACGGCACCCTACGAGCAGTACTTC
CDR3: CASSLGGTGTAPYEQYF

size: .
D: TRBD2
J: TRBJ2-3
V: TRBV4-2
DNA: TGTGCCAGCAGCCAAGATGCGGCGGGGGGGCATTGGGATACGCAGTATTTT
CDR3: CASSQDAAGGHWDTQYF

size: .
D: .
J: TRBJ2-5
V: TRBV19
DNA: TGTGCCAGTAGAACCGGGACCCAGTACTTC
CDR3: CASRTGTQYF

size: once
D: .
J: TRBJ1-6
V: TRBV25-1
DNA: TGTGCCAGCAGGCAGGGTGAGAATTCACCCCTCCACTTT
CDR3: CASRQGENSPLHF

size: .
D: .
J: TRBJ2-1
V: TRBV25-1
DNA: TGTGCCAGCAGCCCAAACCCCGGCGTTCCCTCCTACAATGAGCAGTTCTTC
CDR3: CASSPNPGVPSYNEQFF

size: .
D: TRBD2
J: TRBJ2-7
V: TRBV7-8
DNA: TGTGCCAGCAGCTTACGGACTAGCGGGAGCGACGAGCAGTACTTC
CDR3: CASSLRTSGSDEQYF

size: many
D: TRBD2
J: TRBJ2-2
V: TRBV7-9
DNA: TGTGCCAGCAAAACCGGGACTAGGATCACCGGGGAGCTGTTTTTT
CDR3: CASKTGTRITGELFF

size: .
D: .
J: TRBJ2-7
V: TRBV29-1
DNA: TGCAGCGTTGAACTGCGACAGACAAGCTCCTACGAGCAGTACTTC
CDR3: CSVELRQTSSYEQYF

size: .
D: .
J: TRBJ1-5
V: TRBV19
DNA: TGTGCCAGTAGTATAACGGGAAGAGGCAATCAGCCCCAGCATTTT
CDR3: CASSITGRGNQPQHF

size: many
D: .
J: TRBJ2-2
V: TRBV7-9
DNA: TGTGCCAGCGAGGGAGGAGGCACCGGGGAGCTGTTTTTT
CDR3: CASEGGGTGELFF

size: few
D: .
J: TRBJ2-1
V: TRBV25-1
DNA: TGTGCCAGCAGTGCTATAGGGAGTTCCAATGAGCAGTTCTTC
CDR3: CASSAIGSSNEQFF

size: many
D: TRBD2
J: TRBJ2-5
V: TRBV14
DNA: TGTGCCAGCAGCCGGACTAGCGGAGCCCAAGAGACCCAGTACTTC
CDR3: CASSRTSGAQETQYF

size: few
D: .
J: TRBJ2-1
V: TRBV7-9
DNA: TGTGCCAGCAACCCGACGGGCCTGGAGCAGTTCTTC
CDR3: CASNPTGLEQFF

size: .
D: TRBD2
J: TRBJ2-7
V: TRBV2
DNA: TGTGCCAGCGCCAGGACTAGGGGCGAGCAGTACTTC
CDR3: CASARTRGEQYF

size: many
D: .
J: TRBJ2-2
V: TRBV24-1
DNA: TGTGCCACCAGTCCAGGGCCGGCCACCGGGGAGCTGTTTTTT
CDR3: CATSPGPATGELFF

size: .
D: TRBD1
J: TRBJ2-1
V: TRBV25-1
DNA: TGTGCCAGCAGTGGAGCCCCCGGGACAGGGGGCCTCAATGAGCAGTTCTTC
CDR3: CASSGAPGTGGLNEQFF

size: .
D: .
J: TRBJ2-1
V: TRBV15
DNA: TGTGCCACCAGCAGAGAACTCATAGGGAATGAGCAGTTATTC
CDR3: CATSRELIGNEQLF

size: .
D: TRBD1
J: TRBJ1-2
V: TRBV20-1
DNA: TGCAGTGCCCGGGACAGATCCTATGGCTACACCTTC
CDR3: CSARDRSYGYTF

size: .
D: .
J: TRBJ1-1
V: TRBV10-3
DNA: TGTGCCATCAGTGAGCCACCCTCGACAGAGTTGGGCACTGAAGCTTTCTTT
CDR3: CAISEPPSTELGTEAFF

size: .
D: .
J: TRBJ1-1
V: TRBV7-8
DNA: TGTGCCAGCAGCCCTATAGGAGCAGGGTCACCTGAAGCTTTCTTT
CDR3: CASSPIGAGSPEAFF

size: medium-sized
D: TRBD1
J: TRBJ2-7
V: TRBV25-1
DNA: TGTGCCAGCAGTGTATCCCTGGGACAGGGCTACGAGCAGTACTTC
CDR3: CASSVSLGQGYEQYF

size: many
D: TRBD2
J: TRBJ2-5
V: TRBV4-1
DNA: TGCGCCAGCAGTCGGGAGCGGGGTGGGACCCAGTACTTC
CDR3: CASSRERGGTQYF

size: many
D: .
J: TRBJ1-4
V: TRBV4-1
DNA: TGCGCCAGCAGTCTATATCCAGGCGTTGAAAAACTGTTTTTT
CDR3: CASSLYPGVEKLFF

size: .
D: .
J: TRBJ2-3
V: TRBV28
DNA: TGTGCCAGCAATTCTCCTAGCGAGACGCAGTATTTT
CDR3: CASNSPSETQYF

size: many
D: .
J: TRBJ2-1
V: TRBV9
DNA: TGTGCCAGCAGCGTAGACCGGGGCCCAAAATATGAGCAGTTCTTC
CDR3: CASSVDRGPKYEQFF

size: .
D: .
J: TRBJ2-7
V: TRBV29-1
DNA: TGCAGCGTGTGGGACAAAAACTACGAGCAGTACTTC
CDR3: CSVWDKNYEQYF

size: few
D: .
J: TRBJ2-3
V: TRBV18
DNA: TGTGCCAGCTCACCAGGGATAGGAGATACGCAGTATTTT
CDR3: CASSPGIGDTQYF

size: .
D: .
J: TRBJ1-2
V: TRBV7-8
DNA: TGTGCCAGCAGCTTAGCGCTAGCCGGGAGTGTAGGCTACACCTTC
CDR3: CASSLALAGSVGYTF